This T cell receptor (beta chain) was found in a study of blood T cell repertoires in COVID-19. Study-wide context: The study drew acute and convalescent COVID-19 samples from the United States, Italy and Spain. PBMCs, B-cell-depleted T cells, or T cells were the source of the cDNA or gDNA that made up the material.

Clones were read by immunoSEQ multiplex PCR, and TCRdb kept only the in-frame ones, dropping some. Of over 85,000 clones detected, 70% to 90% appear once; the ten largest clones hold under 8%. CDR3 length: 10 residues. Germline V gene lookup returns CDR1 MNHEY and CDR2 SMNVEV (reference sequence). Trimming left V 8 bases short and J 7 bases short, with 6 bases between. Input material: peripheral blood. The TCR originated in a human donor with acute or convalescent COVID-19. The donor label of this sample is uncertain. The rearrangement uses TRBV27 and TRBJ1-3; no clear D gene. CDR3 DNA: TGTGCCAGCCGGGGTAACACCATATATTTT. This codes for CASRGNTIYF.